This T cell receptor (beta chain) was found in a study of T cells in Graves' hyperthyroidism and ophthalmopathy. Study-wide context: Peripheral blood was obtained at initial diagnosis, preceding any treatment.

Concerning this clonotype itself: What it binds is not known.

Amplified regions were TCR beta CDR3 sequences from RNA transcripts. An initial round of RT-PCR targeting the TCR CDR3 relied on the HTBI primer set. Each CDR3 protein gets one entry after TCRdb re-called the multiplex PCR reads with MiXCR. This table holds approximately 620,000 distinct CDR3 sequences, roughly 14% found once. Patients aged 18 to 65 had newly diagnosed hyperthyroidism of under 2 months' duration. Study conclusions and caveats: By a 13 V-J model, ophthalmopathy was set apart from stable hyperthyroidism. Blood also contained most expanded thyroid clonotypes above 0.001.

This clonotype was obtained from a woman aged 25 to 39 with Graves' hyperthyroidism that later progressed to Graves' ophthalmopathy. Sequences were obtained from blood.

CDR3 residues: CASSPGTGDEQYF. DNA for the CDR3: TGTGCCAGCTCACCGGGGACTGGAGACGAGCAGTACTTC. The chain combines TRBV18 with TRBJ2-7, with D possibly being TRBD2 (6 bases). Deletions cut 3 bases from V and 5 bases from J, with 11 bases between. Germline V gene lookup returns CDR1 KGHSH and CDR2 LQKENI. The CDR3 has 13 residues.